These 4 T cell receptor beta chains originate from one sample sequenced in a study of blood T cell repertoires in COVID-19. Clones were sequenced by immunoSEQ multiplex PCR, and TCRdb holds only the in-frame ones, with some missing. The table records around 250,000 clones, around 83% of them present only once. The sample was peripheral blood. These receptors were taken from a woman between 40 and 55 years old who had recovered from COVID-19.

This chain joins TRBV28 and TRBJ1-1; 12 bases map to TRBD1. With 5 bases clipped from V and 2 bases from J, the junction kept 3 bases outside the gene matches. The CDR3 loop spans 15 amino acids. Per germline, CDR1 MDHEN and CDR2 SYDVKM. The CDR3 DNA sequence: TGTGCCAGCAGTCCAGGGACAGGGGGCAACACTGAAGCTTTCTTT. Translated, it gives CASSPGTGGNTEAFF.

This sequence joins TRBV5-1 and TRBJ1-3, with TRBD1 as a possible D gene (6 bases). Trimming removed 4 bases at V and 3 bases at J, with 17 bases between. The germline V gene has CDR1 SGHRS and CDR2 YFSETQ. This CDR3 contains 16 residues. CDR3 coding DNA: TGCGCCAGCAGCCCGGACAGTGTAGGTAGTGGAAACACCATATATTTT. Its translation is CASSPDSVGSGNTIYF. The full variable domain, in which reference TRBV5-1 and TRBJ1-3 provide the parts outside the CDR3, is KAGVTQTPRYLIKTRGQQVTLSCSPISGHRSVSWYQQTPGQGLQFLFEYFSETQRNKGNFPGRFSGRQFSNSRSEMNVSTLELGDSALYLCASSPDSVGSGNTIYFGEGSWLTVV.

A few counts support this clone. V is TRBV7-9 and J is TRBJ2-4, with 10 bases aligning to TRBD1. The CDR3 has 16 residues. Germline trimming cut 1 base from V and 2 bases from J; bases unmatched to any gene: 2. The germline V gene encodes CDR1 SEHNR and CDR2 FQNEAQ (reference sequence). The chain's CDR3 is CASSLGDRGSKNIQYF. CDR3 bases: TGTGCCAGCAGCTTAGGGGACAGGGGATCCAAAAACATTCAGTACTTC.

CDR3 loop: CASSEAVLAGAMGETQYF. The CDR3, as DNA: TGTGCCAGCAGTGAAGCTGTACTAGCGGGGGCTATGGGAGAGACCCAGTACTTC. The J gene is TRBJ2-5, the V gene TRBV2, with TRBD2 identical over 11 bases. Germline trimming cut 0 bases from V and 4 bases from J; bases unmatched to any gene: 10. CDR1 and CDR2 (germline): SNHLY, FYNNEI. The CDR3 totals 18 residues. Full variable domain (outside the CDR3, taken from reference TRBV2 and TRBJ2-5): EPEVTQTPSHQVTQMGQEVILRCVPISNHLYFYWYRQILGQKVEFLVSFYNNEISEKSEIFDDQFSVERPDGSNFTLKIRSTKLEDSAMYFCASSEAVLAGAMGETQYFGPGTRLLVL.